Below, 23 T cell receptor beta chains from the same sample are listed, as sequenced in a study of T cells after yellow fever vaccination. TCRdb reprocessed the 5' RACE reads with MiXCR, giving one entry per CDR3 protein. The sample includes some 240,000 distinct CDR3 sequences, roughly 4% of them seen just once. The material sequenced was PBMCs, taken 15 days after the yellow fever booster vaccination. These receptors originate from a young man who received the YFV17D yellow fever vaccine.

This clonotype showed up many times. The chain carries TRBV5-1 and TRBJ2-2, with 7 positions matching TRBD2. The CDR3 length is 16 residues. Looked up from germline, CDR1 is SGHRS and CDR2 is YFSETQ. The ends lost 3 bases at V and 5 bases at J; junction bases unmatched: 10. The chain's CDR3 is CASSWEGRRVTGELFF. The CDR3 DNA follows: TGCGCCAGCAGCTGGGAGGGACGAAGGGTGACCGGGGAGCTGTTTTTT.

This clonotype showed up many times. The rearrangement uses TRBV5-1 and TRBJ2-2; 11 positions match TRBD2. The trim removed 3 bases at V and 5 bases at J, leaving 9 bases unmatched. The CDR3 is 17 residues long. Germline loops: CDR1 SGHRS, CDR2 YFSETQ. In DNA form, the CDR3 reads TGCGCCAGCAGCTCCTCCCTAGCGGGGGGAATGACCGGGGAGCTGTTTTTT. Amino acid sequence: CASSSSLAGGMTGELFF.

Many counts were recorded for this clonotype. The chain recombines TRBV20-1 with TRBJ1-1; the D gene is possibly TRBD1 (5 bases). Germline V gene lookup returns CDR1 DFQATT and CDR2 SNEGSKA (reference sequence). V lost 4 bases, J lost 5 bases, and 17 bases lay in between. The CDR3 is 14 amino acids. CDR3 amino acids: CSAITRGLGTEAFF. In DNA form, the CDR3 reads TGCAGTGCTATTACAAGGGGTTTAGGGACTGAAGCTTTCTTT.

This clonotype was recorded at least ten times. This chain uses TRBV5-5 with TRBJ1-1, with D hard to call. The V end was cut by 0 bases, the J end by 0 bases, with 9 bases between. The CDR3 contains 15 residues. CDR1 is SGHKS and CDR2 is YYEKEE in the germline V gene (reference sequence). The CDR3 loop reads CASSLGRNLNTEAFF. As DNA, the CDR3 is TGTGCCAGCAGCTTGGGCAGGAATCTGAACACTGAAGCTTTCTTT.

This clonotype was counted at least ten times. This sequence joins TRBV12-3 or TRBV12-4 and TRBJ1-2; D uncertain. Trimming shortened V by 5 bases and J by 4 bases, and 8 bases separated the two germline ends. The CDR3 spans 12 residues. The CDR3: CASSNGRYGYTF. CDR3 bases: TGTGCCAGCAGTAATGGGCGCTATGGCTACACCTTC.

This clonotype was counted at least ten times. The V call is TRBV25-1, the J call TRBJ1-5; D is possibly TRBD1 (6 bases). The V end was cut by 3 bases, the J end by 0 bases, with 12 bases between. The germline gives CDR1 MGHDK, CDR2 SYGVNS. The CDR3 is 16 residues long. The CDR3 region is CASSEDSEYSNQPQHF. The CDR3 region has the DNA TGTGCCAGCAGTGAGGACAGTGAGTATAGCAATCAGCCCCAGCATTTT.

This clonotype appeared many times. The chain carries TRBV12-3 or TRBV12-4 and TRBJ1-5; no clear D. The CDR3 loop spans 12 amino acids. V shed 6 bases and J shed 3 bases, with 6 bases lying between them. The DNA of the CDR3 is TGTGCCAGCAGGGGGAACAATCAGCCCCAGCATTTT. It translates to CASRGNNQPQHF.

This clonotype was observed many times. V gene TRBV4-1 combines with J gene TRBJ2-5; D may correspond to TRBD1 or TRBD2 (5 bases each). CDR3 length equals 15 residues. Germline assignment: CDR1 MGHRA and CDR2 YSYEKL. Trimming took off 4 bases at V and 5 bases at J, with 17 bases between the two ends. Here the CDR3 reads CASSPTPGARETQYF. CDR3 coding DNA: TGCGCCAGCAGCCCCACTCCCGGGGCGCGGGAGACCCAGTACTTC.

This clonotype was found many times. The chain combines TRBV5-1 with TRBJ2-7; 8 bases are a match to TRBD1. CDR3 length equals 17 residues. Germline V lookup: CDR1 SGHRS, CDR2 YFSETQ. The junction had 14 bases not matched to a gene; V was cut back by 4 bases and J by 2 bases. In DNA, the CDR3 is TGCGCCAGCAGCAAAGAGAGGGACAGGAGAAAACCCTACGAGCAGTACGTC. Its translation is CASSKERDRRKPYEQYV.

The table lists this clonotype with many counts. V gene TRBV10-3 combines with J gene TRBJ2-5; D possibly uses TRBD1 or TRBD2 (5 bases each). The V gene lost 2 bases and the J gene lost 1 base, with 8 bases spanning the gap. The CDR3 totals 14 residues. Germline values: CDR1 ENHRY, CDR2 SYGVKD. As DNA, the CDR3 is TGTGCCATCAGTGAGCCGGGGCCCCAAGAGACCCAGTACTTC. Protein sequence: CAISEPGPQETQYF.

In this sample, this clonotype turned up many times. The chain employs TRBV12-3 or TRBV12-4 and TRBJ1-2, with D possibly TRBD1 on 5 matching bases. This CDR3 has 15 amino acids. V was shortened by 5 bases and J by 1 base, with 14 bases between the two germline ends. CDR3 sequence reads: CASSPNRGSNYGYTF. CDR3 coding DNA: TGTGCCAGCAGTCCCAACCGGGGCAGTAACTATGGCTACACCTTC.

This clonotype appeared many times. At one boundary the junction diverges from the germline segment, which might be a read error. V usage is TRBV29-1 and J usage is TRBJ2-5, with a possible D match to TRBD1 (5 bases). The CDR3 covers 10 residues. CDR1 and CDR2 (germline): SQVTM, ANQGSEA. The CDR3 protein is CSVDGQGEDF. CDR3 in DNA: TGCAGCGTTGATGGTCAGGGCGAAGACTTC.

The sample holds many counts of this clonotype. This chain links TRBV6-5 with TRBJ2-3; D is undetermined. V lost 0 bases to trimming and J lost 2 bases, with 15 bases between them. Germline CDR1 MNHEY, CDR2 SVGAGI. This CDR3 is built from 17 residues. The CDR3 coding sequence is TGTGCCAGCAGTTACTCGCCGGCCTCCTTTATCACAGATACGCAGTATTTT. It encodes CASSYSPASFITDTQYF.

This clonotype was counted at least ten times. This chain connects TRBV6-6 to TRBJ1-5, with D possibly matching TRBD1 (5 bases). The CDR3 totals 12 residues. Germline V gene lookup returns CDR1 MNHNY and CDR2 SVGAGI (reference sequence). Trimming left V 6 bases short and J 3 bases short, with 6 bases between. The chain's CDR3 is CASRDTNQPQHF. Written as DNA, the CDR3 is TGTGCCAGCAGGGACACCAATCAGCCCCAGCATTTT.

This clonotype occurred many times. The chain employs TRBV5-1 and TRBJ2-7; no firm D call. The CDR3 extends over 14 amino acids. Germline CDR1 SGHRS, CDR2 YFSETQ. Trimming took off 4 bases at V and 5 bases at J, with 16 bases between the two ends. In DNA, the CDR3 is TGCGCCAGCAGCCCCTTCTCAAATTTGGACGAGCAGTACGTC. Its protein is CASSPFSNLDEQYV.

At least ten counts were recorded for this clonotype. The V gene is TRBV5-1, the J gene TRBJ1-4; D ambiguous. The CDR3 consists of 15 residues. Per the germline V gene, CDR1 is SGHRS and CDR2 is YFSETQ. V was pared by 1 base and J by 7 bases, with 14 bases between. The CDR3 reads CASSLSSRSTEKLFF. For the CDR3, the DNA is TGCGCCAGCAGCTTGTCTTCCAGAAGTACTGAAAAACTGTTTTTT.

This clonotype has ten or more counts. The chain is built from TRBV20-1 and TRBJ2-3, with a weak D call TRBD1 (6 bases). The V end lost 4 bases, the J end lost 4 bases, and 12 bases lay between the germline ends. Germline V lookup: CDR1 DFQATT, CDR2 SNEGSKA (reference sequence). The CDR3 consists of 13 residues. The CDR3 spells CSATGQGPDTQYF. In DNA, the CDR3 is TGCAGTGCTACGGGGCAGGGGCCAGATACGCAGTATTTT.

The table lists this clonotype with many counts. The V call is TRBV27, the J call TRBJ1-5; the D is unclear. V was cut by 6 bases and J by 0 bases, with 12 bases left in between. Germline lookup yields CDR1 MNHEY and CDR2 SMNVEV (reference sequence). The CDR3 spans 15 residues. The CDR3 loop is CASSPTTYSNQPQHF. CDR3 nucleotide sequence: TGTGCCAGCAGCCCTACCACATATAGCAATCAGCCCCAGCATTTT.

This clonotype was picked up one time. This clone may be a read error of a much larger clone one base away. This chain uses TRBV7-8 with TRBJ1-1; perhaps TRBD1 as D (5 bases). The CDR3 is 14 residues long. The germline CDR1 and CDR2 sequences are SGHVS and FQNEAQ. As DNA, the CDR3 is TGTGCCAGCAGCCAATGGGGCCTGAACACTGAAGCTGTCTTT. It yields the protein CASSQWGLNTEAVF.

This clonotype has a count of ten or more. CDR3 in DNA: TGCGCCAGCAGCTTACTAGCGGGGGGCCTGAACACAGATACGCAGTATTTT. This sequence encodes CASSLLAGGLNTDTQYF. This chain joins TRBV5-1 and TRBJ2-3, with 12 bases identical to TRBD2. From germline, CDR1 is SGHRS and CDR2 YFSETQ. This CDR3 has 17 amino acids. The junction had 6 bases not matched to a gene; V was cut back by 2 bases and J by 2 bases.

This clonotype was seen repeatedly, ten times or more. The chain uses TRBV5-1 and TRBJ2-3; 11 nucleotides line up with TRBD2. The ends lost 4 bases at V and 2 bases at J; junction bases unmatched: 9. The CDR3 contains 17 residues. Germline V gene sequence: CDR1 SGHRS, CDR2 YFSETQ. This chain's CDR3 is CASSENLAGGPTDTQYF. DNA for the CDR3: TGCGCCAGCAGCGAAAACTTAGCGGGGGGGCCCACAGATACGCAGTATTTT.

This clonotype was counted at least ten times. V gene TRBV6-5 combines with J gene TRBJ2-7; 7 positions match TRBD1. CDR1 and CDR2 (germline): MNHEY, SVGAGI. V lost 4 bases and J lost 2; bases outside the gene matches: 8. The CDR3 is made up of 15 amino acids. CDR3 residues: CASSSGTESAYEQYF. The CDR3 DNA sequence: TGTGCCAGCAGTTCTGGGACAGAGTCCGCCTACGAGCAGTACTTC.

In its sample, this clonotype was seen many times. The chain carries TRBV5-1 and TRBJ2-3; D is undetermined. The ends were cut back, 5 bases at V and 0 bases at J, with 13 bases in the middle. The length of the CDR3 is 15 residues. Per germline, CDR1 SGHRS and CDR2 YFSETQ. The CDR3 reads CASRQISSSTDTQYF. The CDR3, as DNA: TGCGCCAGCAGACAGATTTCCTCTAGCACAGATACGCAGTATTTT.